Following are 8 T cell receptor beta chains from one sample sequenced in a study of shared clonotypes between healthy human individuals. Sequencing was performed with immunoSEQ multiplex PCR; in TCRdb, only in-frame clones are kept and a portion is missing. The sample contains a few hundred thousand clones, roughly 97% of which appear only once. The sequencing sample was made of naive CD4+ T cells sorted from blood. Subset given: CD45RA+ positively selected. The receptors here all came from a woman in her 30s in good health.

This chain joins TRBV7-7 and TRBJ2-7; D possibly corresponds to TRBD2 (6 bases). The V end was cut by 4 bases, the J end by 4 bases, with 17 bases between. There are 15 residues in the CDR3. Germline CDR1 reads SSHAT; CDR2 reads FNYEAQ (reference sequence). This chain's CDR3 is CASSSGVGAGYEQYF. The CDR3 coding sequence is TGTGCCAGCAGCTCGGGCGTGGGCGCGGGATACGAGCAGTACTTC.

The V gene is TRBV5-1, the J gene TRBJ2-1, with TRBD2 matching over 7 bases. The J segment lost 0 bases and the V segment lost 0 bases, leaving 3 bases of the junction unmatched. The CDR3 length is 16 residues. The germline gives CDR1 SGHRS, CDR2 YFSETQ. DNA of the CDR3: TGCGCCAGCAGCTTGGAGGCTAGCGGCTCCTACAATGAGCAGTTCTTC. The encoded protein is CASSLEASGSYNEQFF. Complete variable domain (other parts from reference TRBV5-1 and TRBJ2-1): KAGVTQTPRYLIKTRGQQVTLSCSPISGHRSVSWYQQTPGQGLQFLFEYFSETQRNKGNFPGRFSGRQFSNSRSEMNVSTLELGDSALYLCASSLEASGSYNEQFFGPGTRLTVL.

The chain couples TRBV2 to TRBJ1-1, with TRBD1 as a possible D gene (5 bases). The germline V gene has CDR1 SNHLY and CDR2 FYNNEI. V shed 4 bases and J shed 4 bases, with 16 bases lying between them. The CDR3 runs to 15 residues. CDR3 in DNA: TGTGCCAGCAGTGCCGAAAGGGGTGGAAGCACTGAAGCTTTCTTT. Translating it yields CASSAERGGSTEAFF.

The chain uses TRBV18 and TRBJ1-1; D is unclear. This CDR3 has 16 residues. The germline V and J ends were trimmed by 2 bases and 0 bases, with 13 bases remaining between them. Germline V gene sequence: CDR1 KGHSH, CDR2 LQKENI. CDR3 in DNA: TGTGCCAGCTCACCAGGTGAGCGAGGGCTGAACACTGAAGCTTTCTTT. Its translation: CASSPGERGLNTEAFF.

The CDR3 loop is CASSLDRGTGELFF. The CDR3 DNA reads as TGCGCCAGCAGCTTGGACAGGGGTACCGGGGAGCTGTTTTTT. This chain uses TRBV5-1 with TRBJ2-2; 7 bases agree with TRBD1. The CDR3 has 14 residues. The junction had 1 base not matched to a gene; V was cut back by 0 bases and J by 5 bases. Germline-derived CDR1 and CDR2 are SGHRS and YFSETQ.

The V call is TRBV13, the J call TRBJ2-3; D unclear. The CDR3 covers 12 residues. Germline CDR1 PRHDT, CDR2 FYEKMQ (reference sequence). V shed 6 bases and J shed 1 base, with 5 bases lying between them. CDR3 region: CASRFGTDTQYF. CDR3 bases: TGTGCCAGCAGATTTGGCACAGATACGCAGTATTTT. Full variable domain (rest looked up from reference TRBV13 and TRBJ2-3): AAGVIQSPRHLIKEKRETATLKCYPIPRHDTVYWYQQGPGQDPQFLISFYEKMQSDKGSIPDRFSAQQFSDYHSELNMSSLELGDSALYFCASRFGTDTQYFGPGTRLTVL.

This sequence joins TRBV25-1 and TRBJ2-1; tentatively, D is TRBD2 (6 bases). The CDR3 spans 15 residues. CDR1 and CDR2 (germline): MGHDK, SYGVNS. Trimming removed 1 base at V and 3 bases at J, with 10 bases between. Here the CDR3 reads CASSELGTGYNEQFF. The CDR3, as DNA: TGTGCCAGCAGTGAATTGGGGACTGGCTACAATGAGCAGTTCTTC.

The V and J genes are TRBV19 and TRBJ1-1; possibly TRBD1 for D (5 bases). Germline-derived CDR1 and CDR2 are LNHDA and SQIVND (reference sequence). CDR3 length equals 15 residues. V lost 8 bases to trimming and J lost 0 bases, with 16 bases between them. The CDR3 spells CASGPGLLLNTEAFF. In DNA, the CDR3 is TGTGCCAGTGGGCCAGGGTTGCTTTTGAACACTGAAGCTTTCTTT.